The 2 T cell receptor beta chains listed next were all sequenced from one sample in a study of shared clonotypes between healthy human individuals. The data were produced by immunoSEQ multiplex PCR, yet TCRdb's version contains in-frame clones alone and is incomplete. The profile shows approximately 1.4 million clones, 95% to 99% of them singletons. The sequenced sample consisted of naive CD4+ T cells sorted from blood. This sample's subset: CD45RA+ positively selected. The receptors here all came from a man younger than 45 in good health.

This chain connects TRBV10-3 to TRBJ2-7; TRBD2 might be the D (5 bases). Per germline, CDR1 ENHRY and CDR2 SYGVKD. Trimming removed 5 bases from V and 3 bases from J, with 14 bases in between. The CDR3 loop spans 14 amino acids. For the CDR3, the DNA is TGTGCCATCAGTCCGGGAACTACGAACTACGAGCAGTACTTC. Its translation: CAISPGTTNYEQYF.

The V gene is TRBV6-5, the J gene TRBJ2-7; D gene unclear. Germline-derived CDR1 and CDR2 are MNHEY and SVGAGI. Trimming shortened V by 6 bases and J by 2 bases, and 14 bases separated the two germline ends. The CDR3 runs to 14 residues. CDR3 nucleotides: TGTGCCAGCAGCCCCAATGCGCTTACCTACGAGCAGTACTTC. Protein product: CASSPNALTYEQYF.